These T cell receptor beta chains were read from a single sample in a study of CD8 T cells in ankylosing spondylitis. TCRdb reanalysed the 5' RACE reads using MiXCR and keeps one entry per CDR3 protein. The sample gives about 360,000 distinct CDR3 sequences, 14% to 15% of which show up once; about 1% is in the top ten. Material: blood, either unsorted or a sorted T cell fraction (not recorded which). These receptors all stem from a male donor with ankylosing spondylitis or in good health (not recorded which). The CDR3 runs from the conserved cysteine through the conserved F or W. Each record gives: V gene, D gene, J gene, clone size, CDR3 protein, CDR3 DNA. A D gene is named only where the DNA matches it firmly. A clone size is listed for some rows: how often the clone was seen (once, few, many), or a class if it is expanded.

V gene: TRBV2; D gene: TRBD1; J gene: TRBJ1-4; clone size: few; CDR3 protein: CASSRDDRGGEKLFF; CDR3 DNA: TGTGCCAGCAGTCGAGACGACAGGGGAGGAGAAAAACTGTTTTTT
V gene: TRBV27; D gene: -; J gene: TRBJ2-5; clone size: -; CDR3 protein: CASRSRETQYF; CDR3 DNA: TGTGCCAGCAGATCAAGAGAGACCCAGTACTTC
V gene: TRBV7-2; D gene: TRBD2; J gene: TRBJ2-3; clone size: -; CDR3 protein: CASSPGLVGTDTQYF; CDR3 DNA: TGTGCCAGCAGCCCTGGACTAGTCGGCACAGATACGCAGTATTTT
V gene: TRBV5-1; D gene: -; J gene: TRBJ1-4; clone size: many; CDR3 protein: CASTYATNEKLFF; CDR3 DNA: TGCGCCAGCACATATGCAACTAATGAAAAACTGTTTTTT
V gene: TRBV3-1; D gene: -; J gene: TRBJ2-7; clone size: few; CDR3 protein: CASSQRVGEQYF; CDR3 DNA: TGTGCCAGCAGCCAAAGGGTGGGCGAGCAGTACTTC
V gene: TRBV6-5; D gene: -; J gene: TRBJ2-4; clone size: -; CDR3 protein: CASSYSRAGRDIQYF; CDR3 DNA: TGTGCCAGCAGTTACTCGAGGGCAGGGCGGGACATTCAGTACTTC
V gene: TRBV7-9; D gene: -; J gene: TRBJ1-2; clone size: few; CDR3 protein: CASSLASGRGIYGYTF; CDR3 DNA: TGTGCCAGCAGCTTAGCGTCCGGGAGAGGCATCTATGGCTACACCTTC
V gene: TRBV7-2; D gene: -; J gene: TRBJ2-5; clone size: -; CDR3 protein: CASSLMGLYEETQYF; CDR3 DNA: TGTGCCAGCAGCTTAATGGGGCTTTATGAAGAGACCCAGTACTTC
V gene: TRBV3-1; D gene: -; J gene: TRBJ2-1; clone size: few; CDR3 protein: CASSRPTYNEQFF; CDR3 DNA: TGTGCCAGCAGCCGTCCGACTTACAATGAGCAGTTCTTC
V gene: TRBV7-2; D gene: -; J gene: TRBJ2-5; clone size: -; CDR3 protein: CASSREGGREETQYF; CDR3 DNA: TGTGCCAGCAGCCGTGAGGGGGGCCGGGAAGAGACCCAGTACTTC
V gene: TRBV29-1; D gene: TRBD1; J gene: TRBJ2-7; clone size: -; CDR3 protein: CSVQEWGTGGDEQYF; CDR3 DNA: TGCAGCGTTCAAGAATGGGGGACAGGGGGCGACGAGCAGTACTTC
V gene: TRBV6-1; D gene: -; J gene: TRBJ2-1; clone size: few; CDR3 protein: CASSAGRRNEQFF; CDR3 DNA: TGTGCCAGCAGTGCAGGGAGGCGGAATGAGCAGTTCTTC
V gene: TRBV5-8; D gene: -; J gene: TRBJ2-7; clone size: many; CDR3 protein: CASSLRTDEQYF; CDR3 DNA: TGTGCCAGCAGCCTCCGGACAGACGAGCAGTACTTC
V gene: TRBV20-1; D gene: TRBD1; J gene: TRBJ1-2; clone size: few; CDR3 protein: CSATTGGGLDGYTF; CDR3 DNA: TGCAGTGCGACGACAGGGGGCGGACTGGATGGCTACACCTTC
V gene: TRBV11-2; D gene: TRBD2; J gene: TRBJ2-1; clone size: -; CDR3 protein: CASSLFSSLAGGTNEQFF; CDR3 DNA: TGTGCCAGCAGCTTATTTTCCTCCCTAGCGGGGGGCACCAATGAGCAGTTCTTC
V gene: TRBV29-1; D gene: TRBD2; J gene: TRBJ2-3; clone size: -; CDR3 protein: CSVEGARAGGRVTDTQYF; CDR3 DNA: TGCAGCGTTGAGGGGGCCCGAGCGGGGGGGCGGGTCACAGATACGCAGTATTTT
V gene: TRBV5-1; D gene: -; J gene: TRBJ1-2; clone size: -; CDR3 protein: CASSLTDSNYGYTF; CDR3 DNA: TGCGCCAGCAGCTTGACGGACAGCAACTATGGCTACACCTTC
V gene: TRBV7-2; D gene: -; J gene: TRBJ2-3; clone size: -; CDR3 protein: CASSLAGAGARTDTQYF; CDR3 DNA: TGTGCCAGCAGCTTAGCGGGGGCGGGGGCGCGCACAGATACGCAGTATTTT
V gene: TRBV2; D gene: -; J gene: TRBJ2-2; clone size: many; CDR3 protein: CASRAGLNTGELFF; CDR3 DNA: TGTGCCAGCAGGGCAGGTTTGAACACCGGGGAGCTGTTTTTT
V gene: TRBV5-1; D gene: -; J gene: TRBJ1-1; clone size: -; CDR3 protein: CASSFFGTVNTEAFF; CDR3 DNA: TGCGCCAGCAGCTTTTTTGGCACAGTGAACACTGAAGCTTTCTTT
V gene: TRBV5-1; D gene: -; J gene: TRBJ1-1; clone size: -; CDR3 protein: CASSLSGVPEAFF; CDR3 DNA: TGCGCCAGCAGCTTGAGTGGGGTCCCTGAAGCTTTCTTT
V gene: TRBV30; D gene: -; J gene: TRBJ2-3; clone size: -; CDR3 protein: CAWSVRAPEDTQYF; CDR3 DNA: TGTGCCTGGAGTGTACGAGCGCCTGAGGATACGCAGTATTTT
V gene: TRBV18; D gene: TRBD1; J gene: TRBJ2-7; clone size: -; CDR3 protein: CASSPPILDRTYEQYF; CDR3 DNA: TGTGCCAGCTCACCACCTATACTGGACAGGACCTACGAGCAGTACTTC
V gene: TRBV3-1; D gene: -; J gene: TRBJ2-6; clone size: once; CDR3 protein: CASSQGAYSGANVLTF; CDR3 DNA: TGTGCCAGCAGCCAGGGGGCGTACTCTGGGGCCAACGTCCTGACTTTC
V gene: TRBV20-1; D gene: -; J gene: TRBJ1-1; clone size: -; CDR3 protein: CSARGPTNTEAFF; CDR3 DNA: TGCAGTGCTAGGGGACCGACGAACACTGAAGCTTTCTTT
V gene: TRBV12-3/TRBV12-4; D gene: -; J gene: TRBJ1-5; clone size: -; CDR3 protein: CASSPRPGSNQPQHF; CDR3 DNA: TGTGCCAGCAGTCCCCGCCCTGGAAGCAATCAGCCCCAGCATTTT
V gene: TRBV20-1; D gene: -; J gene: TRBJ2-7; clone size: -; CDR3 protein: CSALGTSGPRYEQYF; CDR3 DNA: TGCAGTGCATTAGGGACTTCCGGGCCACGATACGAGCAGTACTTC
V gene: TRBV20-1; D gene: TRBD2; J gene: TRBJ2-1; clone size: few; CDR3 protein: CSAILAEVIYNEQFF; CDR3 DNA: TGCAGTGCTATACTAGCGGAGGTCATCTACAATGAGCAGTTCTTC
V gene: TRBV5-6; D gene: -; J gene: TRBJ1-1; clone size: -; CDR3 protein: CASSWATNTEAFF; CDR3 DNA: TGTGCCAGCAGCTGGGCCACCAACACTGAAGCTTTCTTT
V gene: TRBV20-1; D gene: TRBD1; J gene: TRBJ2-7; clone size: -; CDR3 protein: CSARPAGQGGVLIYEQYF; CDR3 DNA: TGCAGTGCTAGACCAGCGGGACAGGGGGGGGTCCTCATCTACGAGCAGTACTTC
V gene: TRBV5-7; D gene: -; J gene: TRBJ2-1; clone size: -; CDR3 protein: CASSFQVEQFF; CDR3 DNA: TGTGCCAGCAGCTTTCAGGTGGAACAGTTCTTC
V gene: TRBV18; D gene: TRBD2; J gene: TRBJ2-7; clone size: -; CDR3 protein: CASSKSSGTYEQYF; CDR3 DNA: TGTGCCAGCTCAAAGTCTAGCGGAACCTACGAGCAGTACTTC
V gene: TRBV10-2; D gene: -; J gene: TRBJ2-1; clone size: few; CDR3 protein: CASTAAREQFF; CDR3 DNA: TGCGCCAGCACTGCGGCACGGGAGCAGTTCTTC